The 9 T cell receptor beta chains reported below all come from one sample, sequenced in a study of T-cell memory formation after mild COVID-19. TCRdb reprocessed the 5' RACE reads via MiXCR and lists one record per CDR3 protein. The repertoire includes under 450,000 distinct CDR3 sequences, under 15% of them detected once, and roughly 22% sits in the top ten. The source material was PBMCs or a T cell subset sorted from them (not recorded which). The source of these receptors is a man aged 18 to 35 who had mild COVID-19 (a few samples of this study predate the infection). Cell type and time point are not known.

The chain employs TRBV19 and TRBJ1-2, with TRBD1 matching 8 bases. The germline CDR1 and CDR2 sequences are LNHDA and SQIVND (reference sequence). CDR3 size: 16 residues. J lost 3 bases, V lost 5 bases, and 11 bases had no gene match. In DNA form, the CDR3 reads TGTGCCAGTAGTTCTGACAGGGGAGCCTTGTACTATGGCTACACCTTC. Translating gives CASSSDRGALYYGYTF.

This clonotype was picked up a small number of times. CDR3 bases: TGTGCCAGCAGTAACCCTCAGGGACTAGCGGAATACTACGAGCAGTACTTC. The encoded protein is CASSNPQGLAEYYEQYF. The genes are TRBV6-2 or TRBV6-3 and TRBJ2-7, with 11 bases identical to TRBD2. The CDR3 length is 17 residues. CDR1 and CDR2 from the germline V gene are MNHEY and SVGEGT. V gave up 5 bases and J gave up 3 bases; unmatched junction bases: 12.

This clonotype was seen more than once but under ten times. The rearrangement links TRBV20-1 to TRBJ2-5; 7 bases fit TRBD1. The V gene's germline CDR1 is DFQATT and CDR2 SNEGSKA (reference sequence). Unmatched junction bases numbered 5, after V lost 3 bases and J lost 4 bases. This CDR3 has 13 amino acids. CDR3 protein: CSASRGQSETQYF. The CDR3 bases are TGCAGTGCTAGCCGGGGACAGTCAGAGACCCAGTACTTC.

This clonotype has just a few counts. The chain has TRBV12-3 or TRBV12-4 and TRBJ2-7; 8 bases map to TRBD1. CDR3 length: 14 amino acids. The ends lost 6 bases at V and 3 bases at J; junction bases unmatched: 7. CDR3: CASRSSDRDYEQYF. The DNA for the CDR3 is TGTGCCAGCAGATCCTCGGACAGGGACTACGAGCAGTACTTC.

This clonotype has a handful of counts. The chain recombines TRBV7-9 with TRBJ1-6; TRBD1 matches at 9 bases. In germline, CDR1 is SEHNR, CDR2 FQNEAQ (reference sequence). CDR3 size: 13 residues. V was clipped by 5 bases and J by 11 bases; unmatched bases: 4. The CDR3 region has the DNA TGTGCCAGCAGCCGGGGGACAGGGCCACCCCTCCACTTT. It codes for CASSRGTGPPLHF.

This clonotype turned up a few times. The chain employs TRBV20-1 and TRBJ2-2; 8 positions agree with TRBD2. The CDR3 is 15 amino acids. V shed 5 bases, J shed 5 bases, and the junction held 10 bases outside the gene matches. Germline assignment: CDR1 DFQATT and CDR2 SNEGSKA (reference sequence). CDR3 residues: CSAPVAGYRTGELFF. CDR3 in DNA: TGCAGTGCTCCCGTAGCGGGGTACAGAACCGGGGAGCTGTTTTTT.

This sequence joins TRBV6-2 or TRBV6-3 and TRBJ2-7; weak D call: TRBD2 (7 bases). In germline, CDR1 is MNHEY, CDR2 SVGEGT. V lost 2 bases and J lost 7, with 12 bases in between. There are 13 residues in the CDR3. CDR3 sequence reads: CASSYRRGAEQYV. The DNA of the CDR3 is TGTGCCAGCAGTTACCGACGGGGGGCGGAGCAGTACGTC.

The rearrangement joins TRBV7-2 to TRBJ2-5; TRBD2 aligns across 9 bases. V gave up 3 bases and J gave up 4 bases; unmatched junction bases: 15. The CDR3 loop spans 18 amino acids. The V gene's germline CDR1 is SGHTA and CDR2 FQGNSA. The CDR3 sequence is CASSFNLRIAGEGETQYF. CDR3 nucleotides: TGTGCCAGCAGCTTCAATTTGAGGATAGCGGGGGAGGGAGAGACCCAGTACTTC.

The chain has TRBV6-5 and TRBJ2-7; a weak D match, TRBD1 (6 bases). The germline V gene has CDR1 MNHEY and CDR2 SVGAGI. The CDR3 spans 16 residues. V dropped 0 bases and J dropped 3 bases, with 15 bases sitting between them. In DNA, the CDR3 is TGTGCCAGCAGTTACTCGACGGCAGGGGTAAGCTACGAGCAGTACTTC. Translating gives CASSYSTAGVSYEQYF.